A selection of T cell receptor beta chains follows, all from one sample in a study of technical replicates of blood from a handful of donors. The data were produced by immunoSEQ multiplex PCR, yet TCRdb's version contains in-frame clones alone and is incomplete. This sample has about 81,000 clones; 90% to 97% occur once, and the top ten carry roughly 0.21%. The sequenced sample was T cells isolated from PBMCs. The receptors originated from a human donor in good health. Each CDR3 is given with its conserved first and last residue. Fields, in order: D gene, J gene, V gene, clone size, CDR3 DNA, CDR3 protein. D genes are given only for firm matches. Some rows have no size entry. The others give once, few or many, or a class for an expanded clone.

d_call: TRBD1; j_call: TRBJ1-2; v_call: TRBV5-1; clone_size: .; cdr3_nt: TGCGCCAGCAGCTTGGATTTTGTGGGGACAGGGCCCACCGGCTACACCTTC; cdr3_aa: CASSLDFVGTGPTGYTF
d_call: TRBD1; j_call: TRBJ2-7; v_call: TRBV10-1; clone_size: .; cdr3_nt: TGCGCCAGCAGCTACCAACGGGACAGGGGACTCTACGAGCAGTACTTC; cdr3_aa: CASSYQRDRGLYEQYF
d_call: TRBD1; j_call: TRBJ1-5; v_call: TRBV27; clone_size: .; cdr3_nt: TGTGCCAGCAGGACAGGGGTAGATCAGCCCCAGCATTTT; cdr3_aa: CASRTGVDQPQHF
d_call: .; j_call: TRBJ2-3; v_call: TRBV2; clone_size: .; cdr3_nt: TGTGCCAGCAGTGGGCCATACGGGACACGAAGAGATACGCAGTATTTT; cdr3_aa: CASSGPYGTRRDTQYF
d_call: .; j_call: TRBJ2-1; v_call: TRBV5-4; clone_size: .; cdr3_nt: TGTGCCAGCAGCGCCGATGGGGGGTGGGGTGATGAGCAGTTCTTC; cdr3_aa: CASSADGGWGDEQFF
d_call: TRBD1; j_call: TRBJ2-5; v_call: TRBV5-1; clone_size: .; cdr3_nt: TGCGCCAGCAGCTTGGGGCCCAAACAGACAGGGGGAGAGACCCAGTACTTC; cdr3_aa: CASSLGPKQTGGETQYF
d_call: .; j_call: TRBJ2-3; v_call: TRBV5-4; clone_size: .; cdr3_nt: TGTGCCAGCAGCCGGGATGGGGGCACAGATACGCAGTATTTT; cdr3_aa: CASSRDGGTDTQYF
d_call: .; j_call: TRBJ2-3; v_call: TRBV10-2; clone_size: .; cdr3_nt: TGCGCCAGCAGTGGAGGAAGTATGGCGGTTTATTTCACAGATACGCAGTATTTT; cdr3_aa: CASSGGSMAVYFTDTQYF
d_call: TRBD2; j_call: TRBJ2-2; v_call: TRBV28; clone_size: .; cdr3_nt: TGTGCCAGCAGCTTCTTGGGCGGGAGAAGAACCGGGGAGCTGTTTTTT; cdr3_aa: CASSFLGGRRTGELFF
d_call: .; j_call: TRBJ1-4; v_call: TRBV28; clone_size: .; cdr3_nt: TGTGCCAGCAGGAACAGGGCCTTTAATGAAAAACTGTTTTTT; cdr3_aa: CASRNRAFNEKLFF
d_call: TRBD2; j_call: TRBJ2-7; v_call: TRBV13; clone_size: .; cdr3_nt: TGTGCCAGCAGCTCCGGAGTGGGGCTAGCGGGAAAGGTCTACGAGCAGTACTTC; cdr3_aa: CASSSGVGLAGKVYEQYF
d_call: .; j_call: TRBJ1-3; v_call: TRBV11-3; clone_size: .; cdr3_nt: TGTGCCAGCAGCTCTAGGGGGATGGACACCATATATTTT; cdr3_aa: CASSSRGMDTIYF
d_call: TRBD1; j_call: TRBJ1-1; v_call: TRBV5-4; clone_size: .; cdr3_nt: TGTGCCAGCAGCTTGGGGGGGACAGTAAACACTGAAGCTTTCTTT; cdr3_aa: CASSLGGTVNTEAFF
d_call: .; j_call: TRBJ2-1; v_call: TRBV7-6; clone_size: .; cdr3_nt: TGTGCCAGCAGCAGCTTACTACGTCGTGAAATCAATGAGCAGTTCTTC; cdr3_aa: CASSSLLRREINEQFF
d_call: .; j_call: TRBJ1-5; v_call: TRBV19; clone_size: .; cdr3_nt: TGTGCCAGTAGTAGTAGGGCACCGAATCGGGATAGCAATCAGCCCCAGCATTTT; cdr3_aa: CASSSRAPNRDSNQPQHF
d_call: .; j_call: TRBJ2-2; v_call: TRBV6-5; clone_size: .; cdr3_nt: TGTGCCAGCAGTTATACGGGGACCGGGGAGCTGTTTTTT; cdr3_aa: CASSYTGTGELFF
d_call: .; j_call: TRBJ2-7; v_call: TRBV7-9; clone_size: .; cdr3_nt: TGTGCCAGCAGCCCCCGAGCGCGGCCCCTGGAGGACGAGCAGTACTTC; cdr3_aa: CASSPRARPLEDEQYF
d_call: .; j_call: TRBJ2-1; v_call: TRBV11-2; clone_size: .; cdr3_nt: TGTGCCAGCAGCTGGGCGGGGTACAATGAGCAGTTCTTC; cdr3_aa: CASSWAGYNEQFF
d_call: .; j_call: TRBJ2-7; v_call: TRBV27; clone_size: .; cdr3_nt: TGTGCCAGCAGTCCTCAATCATTGTACTTTTCCTACGAGCAGTACTTC; cdr3_aa: CASSPQSLYFSYEQYF
d_call: .; j_call: TRBJ1-1; v_call: TRBV19; clone_size: .; cdr3_nt: TGTGCCAGTAGCTCGACAGGCCGGACTCATAAAGCTTTCTTT; cdr3_aa: CASSSTGRTHKAFF
d_call: TRBD1; j_call: TRBJ1-2; v_call: TRBV6-1; clone_size: .; cdr3_nt: TGTGCCAGCAGTGAACCCGGACAGGAGGTTTATGGCTACACCTTC; cdr3_aa: CASSEPGQEVYGYTF
d_call: TRBD2; j_call: TRBJ2-2; v_call: TRBV2; clone_size: .; cdr3_nt: TGTGCCAGCAGTTGGGCCAGCGGGGACACCGGGGAGCTGTTTTTT; cdr3_aa: CASSWASGDTGELFF
d_call: .; j_call: TRBJ1-1; v_call: TRBV7-6; clone_size: .; cdr3_nt: TGTGCCAGCAGCTCCGGAAGGGGGGGCACTGAAGCTTTCTTT; cdr3_aa: CASSSGRGGTEAFF
d_call: .; j_call: TRBJ1-2; v_call: TRBV7-2; clone_size: once; cdr3_nt: TGTGCCAGCAGCCTAACTACCGGGACATTTTATGGCTACACCTTC; cdr3_aa: CASSLTTGTFYGYTF
d_call: .; j_call: TRBJ1-4; v_call: TRBV9; clone_size: .; cdr3_nt: TGTGCCAGCAGCCCTCAGTCGGGGGAAAAACTGTTTTTT; cdr3_aa: CASSPQSGEKLFF
d_call: .; j_call: TRBJ1-5; v_call: TRBV4-1; clone_size: .; cdr3_nt: TGCGCCAGCAGCCAAGGCCTTTTGGCAGGGTCTGGTCAGCCCCAGCATTTT; cdr3_aa: CASSQGLLAGSGQPQHF
d_call: TRBD1; j_call: TRBJ1-1; v_call: TRBV27; clone_size: few; cdr3_nt: TGTGCCAGCAGTTCGTTCAGGGGGCTGGACACTGAAGCTTTCTTT; cdr3_aa: CASSSFRGLDTEAFF
d_call: TRBD1; j_call: TRBJ2-7; v_call: TRBV5-1; clone_size: .; cdr3_nt: TGCGCCAGCAGCGTCGGGACAGGGCGGCACGAGCAGTACTTC; cdr3_aa: CASSVGTGRHEQYF
d_call: .; j_call: TRBJ1-5; v_call: TRBV7-6; clone_size: once; cdr3_nt: TGTGCCAGCAGCTTAGGACAGAGCTATCAGCCCCAGCATTTT; cdr3_aa: CASSLGQSYQPQHF
d_call: .; j_call: TRBJ1-5; v_call: TRBV7-9; clone_size: .; cdr3_nt: TGTGCCAGCAGCTGGCAGGGTGATCAGCCCCAGCATTTT; cdr3_aa: CASSWQGDQPQHF
d_call: .; j_call: TRBJ1-2; v_call: TRBV19; clone_size: few; cdr3_nt: TGTGCCACCTTGGACAGTTATGGCTACACCTTC; cdr3_aa: CATLDSYGYTF
d_call: .; j_call: TRBJ1-4; v_call: TRBV7-7; clone_size: .; cdr3_nt: TGTGCTGTCGGCAGGGGCCTCGGTGAAAAACTGTTTTTT; cdr3_aa: CAVGRGLGEKLFF
d_call: TRBD1; j_call: TRBJ1-2; v_call: TRBV6-1; clone_size: .; cdr3_nt: TGTGCCAGCTTAGGACCGGTGAAGGGGGCCTATGGCTACACCTTC; cdr3_aa: CASLGPVKGAYGYTF
d_call: TRBD2; j_call: TRBJ2-3; v_call: TRBV30; clone_size: .; cdr3_nt: TGTGCCTGGAGTAAGGCGGGGGGGCCAGGGGATACGCAGTATTTT; cdr3_aa: CAWSKAGGPGDTQYF
d_call: .; j_call: TRBJ1-2; v_call: TRBV13; clone_size: once; cdr3_nt: TGTGCCAGCAGCCGACAGCGTACTATGGTTGGTGGCTACACCTTC; cdr3_aa: CASSRQRTMVGGYTF
d_call: .; j_call: TRBJ1-1; v_call: TRBV13; clone_size: .; cdr3_nt: TGTGCCAGCAGCTTCTGGGCCAGGGACTCGCGCGCTTTCTTT; cdr3_aa: CASSFWARDSRAFF
d_call: .; j_call: TRBJ2-5; v_call: TRBV29-1; clone_size: .; cdr3_nt: TGCAGCGAGGCTACAGGGGGGGTAGGAGAGACCCAGTACTTC; cdr3_aa: CSEATGGVGETQYF
d_call: .; j_call: TRBJ2-2; v_call: TRBV11-3; clone_size: .; cdr3_nt: TGTGCCAGCAGCCGGACCCAGGGCACCGGGGAGCTGTTTTTT; cdr3_aa: CASSRTQGTGELFF
d_call: TRBD2; j_call: TRBJ2-7; v_call: TRBV27; clone_size: .; cdr3_nt: TGTGCCAGCAGTTTACTAGCGGCTAACTCCTACGAGCAGTACTTC; cdr3_aa: CASSLLAANSYEQYF
d_call: TRBD2; j_call: TRBJ2-2; v_call: TRBV5-4; clone_size: .; cdr3_nt: TGTGCCAGCAGCTCCGGGACTAGCCCCGGGGAGCTGTTTTTT; cdr3_aa: CASSSGTSPGELFF
d_call: .; j_call: TRBJ2-3; v_call: TRBV5-1; clone_size: .; cdr3_nt: TGCGCCAGCAGCTTGTCTCCTGGAGTGGCAGATACGCAGTATTTT; cdr3_aa: CASSLSPGVADTQYF
d_call: TRBD2; j_call: TRBJ2-1; v_call: TRBV5-6; clone_size: .; cdr3_nt: TGTGCCAGCAGCTTTGGACGGGGGGGCCGTGACAATGAGCAGTTCTTC; cdr3_aa: CASSFGRGGRDNEQFF
d_call: .; j_call: TRBJ2-7; v_call: TRBV4-1; clone_size: once; cdr3_nt: TGCGCCAGCAGCCCCGGGGGACTCCAAATCTACGAGCAGTACTTC; cdr3_aa: CASSPGGLQIYEQYF
d_call: TRBD2; j_call: TRBJ2-1; v_call: TRBV19; clone_size: .; cdr3_nt: TGTGCCAGTAGTATCGGGGGGGCGAGGTACAATGAGCAGTTCTTC; cdr3_aa: CASSIGGARYNEQFF
d_call: .; j_call: TRBJ1-2; v_call: TRBV28; clone_size: once; cdr3_nt: TGTGCCAGCAGCTCCCCGACGGGAGGCTACACCTTC; cdr3_aa: CASSSPTGGYTF
d_call: .; j_call: TRBJ2-1; v_call: TRBV27; clone_size: .; cdr3_nt: TGTGCCAGCAGTGACAGAAGCAATGAGCAGTTCTTC; cdr3_aa: CASSDRSNEQFF
d_call: .; j_call: TRBJ2-1; v_call: TRBV7-8; clone_size: .; cdr3_nt: TGTGCCAGCAGACCTTTTACGGGATCCTACAATGAGCAGTTCTTC; cdr3_aa: CASRPFTGSYNEQFF
d_call: .; j_call: TRBJ1-5; v_call: TRBV7-6; clone_size: .; cdr3_nt: TGTGCCAGCGCTAAACCCAATCAGCCCCAGCATTTT; cdr3_aa: CASAKPNQPQHF